The rows below give T cell receptor beta chains drawn from one sample of a study of blood T cell repertoires in COVID-19. TCRdb's copy holds only in-frame clones and misses some; the assay was immunoSEQ multiplex PCR. The sample lists about 190,000 clones, about 80% occurring once. Source material: peripheral blood. Source of these receptors: a man aged 60 to 75 with acute or convalescent COVID-19. Each CDR3 is given with its conserved first and last residue. D genes are given only for firm matches. Where a row states a size, it is once, few, many or the class of an expanded clone; other rows omit it.

size	V	D	J	CDR3	DNA
few	TRBV6-6	NA	TRBJ1-2	CASSYSGGVYGYTF	TGTGCCAGCAGTTACTCGGGCGGGGTTTATGGCTACACCTTC
NA	TRBV29-1	NA	TRBJ1-1	CSVGAVVPEAFF	TGCAGCGTTGGGGCAGTAGTACCCGAAGCTTTCTTT
few	TRBV10-3	NA	TRBJ1-6	CAISESAVNNSPLHF	TGTGCCATCAGTGAGTCGGCGGTTAATAATTCACCCCTCCACTTT
NA	TRBV7-8	TRBD1	TRBJ2-5	CASSSRDRGQETQYF	TGTGCCAGCAGCTCGAGGGACAGGGGGCAAGAGACCCAGTACTTC
NA	TRBV19	TRBD1	TRBJ1-2	CASSDRGENGYTF	TGTGCCAGTAGCGACAGGGGAGAGAATGGCTACACCTTC
NA	TRBV11-2	TRBD2	TRBJ2-3	CASSLAELAGGRDPFGQYF	TGTGCCAGCAGCTTGGCGGAGCTAGCGGGAGGACGTGACCCGTTCGGGCAGTATTTT
NA	TRBV6-5	NA	TRBJ1-5	CASRAGRHQPQHF	TGTGCCAGCAGGGCAGGGCGCCATCAGCCCCAGCATTTT
once	TRBV6-5	NA	TRBJ1-1	CASSYSTPGNTEAFF	TGTGCCAGCAGTTACTCAACACCAGGGAACACTGAAGCTTTCTTT
NA	TRBV9	TRBD1	TRBJ1-5	CASSQTPHGTGFQHF	TGTGCCAGCAGCCAGACTCCCCATGGGACAGGGTTTCAGCATTTT
NA	TRBV14	TRBD1	TRBJ2-5	CASSQRTGGQETQYF	TGTGCCAGCAGCCAACGGACAGGGGGGCAAGAGACCCAGTACTTC
NA	TRBV5-1	TRBD1	TRBJ1-4	CASSSAGTGGEKLFF	TGCGCCAGCAGCTCGGCCGGGACAGGGGGAGAAAAACTGTTTTTT
NA	TRBV10-3	NA	TRBJ1-2	CAISFREGGYTF	TGTGCCATCAGCTTCAGGGAAGGAGGCTACACCTTC
NA	TRBV18	NA	TRBJ1-5	CASSPRGDQPQHF	TGTGCCAGCTCACCACGGGGGGATCAGCCCCAGCATTTT
few	TRBV9	NA	TRBJ2-1	CASSLYNEQFF	TGTGCCAGCAGCTTATACAATGAGCAGTTCTTC
NA	TRBV2	TRBD2	TRBJ2-3	CASIGLAGPTDTQYF	TGTGCCAGCATTGGTCTAGCGGGACCCACAGATACGCAGTATTTT
NA	TRBV5-1	TRBD2	TRBJ2-7	CASSSRTSGKYSYEQYF	TGCGCCAGCAGCTCCCGGACTAGCGGAAAGTACTCCTACGAGCAGTACTTC
NA	TRBV19	NA	TRBJ1-3	CARFSKRQCPFSGNTIYF	TGTGCCCGCTTCTCTAAAAGACAGTGTCCATTCTCTGGAAACACCATATATTTT
NA	TRBV4-1	TRBD2	TRBJ2-1	CASSPAGSGRSNEQFF	TGCGCCAGCAGCCCGGCCGGGAGCGGGAGGTCAAATGAGCAGTTCTTC
NA	TRBV19	NA	TRBJ1-4	CASSIGKGSEKLFF	TGTGCCAGTAGTATAGGGAAGGGGTCTGAAAAACTGTTTTTT
NA	TRBV6-5	TRBD1	TRBJ2-5	CASRKDRPEMETQYF	TGTGCCAGCAGAAAGGACAGGCCTGAGATGGAGACCCAGTACTTC
once	TRBV19	TRBD1	TRBJ1-1	CASSGQGVPEAFF	TGTGCCAGTAGCGGACAGGGCGTACCTGAAGCTTTCTTT
few	TRBV6-5	NA	TRBJ1-1	CASSMGPVTEAFF	TGTGCCAGCAGTATGGGGCCGGTCACTGAAGCTTTCTTT
NA	TRBV5-1	TRBD2	TRBJ2-1	CASSSLVTSGRGNEQFF	TGCGCCAGCAGCTCACTCGTGACTAGCGGGAGGGGCAATGAGCAGTTCTTC
NA	TRBV6-6	NA	TRBJ1-5	CASSLVQPNQPQHF	TGTGCCAGCAGTTTGGTACAACCAAATCAGCCCCAGCATTTT
NA	TRBV2	NA	TRBJ1-2	CASSSYQGSYGYTF	TGTGCCAGCAGTTCCTACCAGGGAAGCTATGGCTACACCTTC
NA	TRBV6-5	TRBD2	TRBJ2-7	CASSSQSGSDEQYF	TGTGCCAGCAGTTCTCAAAGCGGGAGCGACGAGCAGTACTTC
NA	TRBV2	TRBD2	TRBJ2-1	CASRRATSGNEQFF	TGTGCCAGCAGGCGGGCGACTAGCGGCAATGAGCAGTTCTTC
NA	TRBV29-1	TRBD2	TRBJ2-2	CSAMGLAGDLTGELFF	TGCAGCGCCATGGGACTAGCGGGAGATCTGACCGGGGAGCTGTTTTTT
NA	TRBV5-1	TRBD1	TRBJ1-3	CASSFGGGASGNTIYF	TGCGCCAGCAGCTTTGGAGGGGGCGCCTCTGGAAACACCATATATTTT
NA	TRBV4-1	TRBD2	TRBJ2-3	CASSREGTSGGARDTQYF	TGCGCCAGCAGCCGAGAAGGGACTAGCGGGGGGGCACGCGATACGCAGTATTTT
NA	TRBV6-4	TRBD2	TRBJ2-1	CASSDASGAPLREQFF	TGTGCCAGCAGTGACGCGAGCGGGGCCCCGCTTCGTGAGCAGTTCTTC
few	TRBV5-6	NA	TRBJ1-2	CASSKQGNYGYTF	TGTGCCAGCAGCAAACAGGGAAACTATGGCTACACCTTC
NA	TRBV15	TRBD2	TRBJ2-5	CATSSGREETQYF	TGTGCCACCTCTAGCGGGAGAGAAGAGACCCAGTACTTC
NA	TRBV15	NA	TRBJ1-1	CATSRGRANTEAFF	TGTGCCACCAGCAGAGGCAGGGCGAACACTGAAGCTTTCTTT
NA	TRBV2	TRBD1	TRBJ1-1	CASLRGGMNTEAFF	TGTGCCAGCCTGAGAGGGGGCATGAACACTGAAGCTTTCTTT
NA	TRBV12-5	TRBD2	TRBJ2-7	CASGLAAAGASEQYF	TGTGCTAGTGGTTTGGCCGCTGCGGGAGCAAGCGAGCAGTACTTC
few	TRBV11-2	TRBD2	TRBJ2-1	CASSLAAGPYNEQFF	TGTGCCAGCAGCTTAGCAGCGGGGCCTTACAATGAGCAGTTCTTC
NA	TRBV3-1/TRBV3-2	NA	TRBJ2-1	CASSQGPGVYNEQFF	TGTGCCAGCAGCCAAGGCCCGGGGGTGTACAATGAGCAGTTCTTC
NA	TRBV29-1	TRBD1	TRBJ1-1	CSAFGRGRQSDTEAFF	TGCAGCGCGTTCGGCAGGGGGCGACAGTCGGACACTGAAGCTTTCTTT
few	TRBV2	NA	TRBJ2-5	CASSWKGAGETQYF	TGTGCCAGCAGTTGGAAAGGGGCTGGGGAGACCCAGTACTTC
NA	TRBV29-1	NA	TRBJ2-2	CSVDRGNTGELFF	TGCAGCGTTGACAGGGGGAACACCGGGGAGCTGTTTTTT
NA	TRBV5-4	TRBD2	TRBJ2-3	CASSQGSGSFSTDTQYF	TGTGCCAGCAGCCAAGGTAGCGGGAGTTTTAGCACAGATACGCAGTATTTT
NA	TRBV19	TRBD1	TRBJ1-6	CASSTGQGRDTLHF	TGTGCCAGTAGTACGGGACAGGGTAGGGACACCCTCCACTTT
NA	TRBV9	TRBD2	TRBJ2-5	CASSVLAGETQYF	TGTGCCAGCAGCGTCCTAGCGGGGGAGACCCAGTACTTC
NA	TRBV5-1	TRBD1	TRBJ1-6	CASSSRDRDNSPLHF	TGCGCCAGCAGCTCGCGGGACAGGGATAATTCACCCCTCCACTTT
few	TRBV30	TRBD2	TRBJ2-7	CAWSEGSGRGHEQYF	TGTGCCTGGAGTGAGGGAAGCGGGAGGGGCCACGAGCAGTACTTC
NA	TRBV7-2	TRBD1	TRBJ1-3	CASSLSGGSGNTIYF	TGTGCCAGCAGCTTATCAGGGGGCTCTGGAAACACCATATATTTT
once	TRBV5-6	TRBD2	TRBJ2-3	CASSWTSAVDTQYF	TGTGCCAGCAGCTGGACTAGCGCCGTAGATACGCAGTATTTT
NA	TRBV7-9	NA	TRBJ1-2	CASSDFYGYTF	TGTGCCAGCAGCGACTTCTATGGCTACACCTTC
NA	TRBV28	TRBD1	TRBJ1-2	CASSPGQGGYGYTF	TGTGCCAGCAGCCCAGGACAGGGAGGTTATGGCTACACCTTC
few	TRBV4-2	NA	TRBJ2-1	CASRPLISTLAPNNEQFF	TGTGCCAGCAGACCACTTATCAGTACCCTAGCCCCCAACAATGAGCAGTTCTTC
NA	TRBV9	NA	TRBJ1-2	CASSVPLTGGGGYTF	TGTGCCAGCAGCGTCCCTCTTACGGGGGGGGGTGGCTACACCTTC
NA	TRBV6-2/TRBV6-3	TRBD1	TRBJ2-2	CASSYPGQGDTGELFF	TGTGCCAGCAGTTACCCGGGACAGGGGGACACCGGGGAGCTGTTTTTT
NA	TRBV4-2	TRBD2	TRBJ2-7	CASSQLAGSSYEQYF	TGTGCCAGCAGCCAGCTAGCGGGGAGCTCCTACGAGCAGTACTTC
NA	TRBV5-6	TRBD2	TRBJ2-2	CASSLPLPGGPAGELFF	TGTGCCAGCAGCCTCCCTCTACCGGGAGGGCCGGCCGGGGAGCTGTTTTTT
NA	TRBV19	NA	TRBJ2-1	CASSIGGTHSYNEQFF	TGTGCCAGTAGTATTGGGGGGACCCATTCCTACAATGAGCAGTTCTTC